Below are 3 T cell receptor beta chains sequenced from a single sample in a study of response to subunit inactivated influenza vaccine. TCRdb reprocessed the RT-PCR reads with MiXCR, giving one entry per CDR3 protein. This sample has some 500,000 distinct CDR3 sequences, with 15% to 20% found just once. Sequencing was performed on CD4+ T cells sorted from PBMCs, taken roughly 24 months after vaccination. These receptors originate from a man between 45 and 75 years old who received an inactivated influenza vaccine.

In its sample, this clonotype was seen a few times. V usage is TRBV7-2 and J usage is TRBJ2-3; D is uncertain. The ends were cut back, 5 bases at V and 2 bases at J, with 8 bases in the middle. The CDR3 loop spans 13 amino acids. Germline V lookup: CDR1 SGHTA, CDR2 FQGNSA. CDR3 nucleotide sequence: TGTGCCAGCAGCCTCGTCCACACAGATACGCAGTATTTT. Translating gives CASSLVHTDTQYF. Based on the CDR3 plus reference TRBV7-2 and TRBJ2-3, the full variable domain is GAGVSQSPSNKVTEKGKDVELRCDPISGHTALYWYRQSLGQGLEFLIYFQGNSAPDKSGLPSDRFSAERTGGSVSTLTIQRTQQEDSAVYLCASSLVHTDTQYFGPGTRLTVL.

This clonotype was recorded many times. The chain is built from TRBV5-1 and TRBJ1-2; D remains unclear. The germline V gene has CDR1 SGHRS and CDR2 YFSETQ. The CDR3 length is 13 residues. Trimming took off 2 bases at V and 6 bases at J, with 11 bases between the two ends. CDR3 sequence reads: CASSFSGGNGYTF. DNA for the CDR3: TGCGCCAGCAGCTTCAGCGGAGGGAATGGCTACACCTTC.

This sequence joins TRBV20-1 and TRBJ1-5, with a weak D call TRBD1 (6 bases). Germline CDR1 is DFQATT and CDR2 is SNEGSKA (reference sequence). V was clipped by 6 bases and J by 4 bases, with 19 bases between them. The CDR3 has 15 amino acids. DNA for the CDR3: TGCAGTGCCAAGGCTTCCGGGACACATAATCAGCCCCAGCATTTT. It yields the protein CSAKASGTHNQPQHF.